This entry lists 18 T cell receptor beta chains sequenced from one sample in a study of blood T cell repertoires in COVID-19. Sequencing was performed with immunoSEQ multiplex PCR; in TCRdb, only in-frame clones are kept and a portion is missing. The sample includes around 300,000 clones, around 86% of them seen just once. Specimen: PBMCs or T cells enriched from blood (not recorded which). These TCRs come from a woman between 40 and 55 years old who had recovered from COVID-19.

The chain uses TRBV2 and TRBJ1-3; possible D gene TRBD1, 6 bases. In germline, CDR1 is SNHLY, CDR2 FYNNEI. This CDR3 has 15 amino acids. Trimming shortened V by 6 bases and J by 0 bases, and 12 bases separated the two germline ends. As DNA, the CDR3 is TGTGCCAGCAGGAGACAGGAAATCTCTGGAAACACCATATATTTT. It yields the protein CASRRQEISGNTIYF.

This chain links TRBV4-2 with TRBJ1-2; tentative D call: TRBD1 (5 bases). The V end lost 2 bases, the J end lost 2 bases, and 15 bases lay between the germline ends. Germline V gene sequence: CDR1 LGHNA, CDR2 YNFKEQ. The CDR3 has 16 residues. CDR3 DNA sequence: TGTGCCAGCAGCCAATCGGGCGGGGGAGGAAACTATGGCTACACCTTC. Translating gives CASSQSGGGGNYGYTF.

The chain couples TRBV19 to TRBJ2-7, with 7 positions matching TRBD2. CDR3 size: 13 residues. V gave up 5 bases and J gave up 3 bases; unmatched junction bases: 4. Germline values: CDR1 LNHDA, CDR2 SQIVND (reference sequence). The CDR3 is CASSAGTIYEQYF. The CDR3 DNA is TGTGCCAGTAGTGCCGGGACTATCTACGAGCAGTACTTC.

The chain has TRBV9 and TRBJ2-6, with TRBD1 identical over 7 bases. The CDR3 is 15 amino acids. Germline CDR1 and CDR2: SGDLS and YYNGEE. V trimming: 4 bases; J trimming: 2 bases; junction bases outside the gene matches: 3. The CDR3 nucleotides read TGTGCCAGCAGCCGGACAGGTACTGGGGCCAACGTCCTGACTTTC. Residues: CASSRTGTGANVLTF.

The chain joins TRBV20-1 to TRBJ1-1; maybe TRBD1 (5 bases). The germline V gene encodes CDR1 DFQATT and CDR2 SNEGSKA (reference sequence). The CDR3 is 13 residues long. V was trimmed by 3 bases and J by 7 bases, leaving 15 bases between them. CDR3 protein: CSASSDTQSEAFF. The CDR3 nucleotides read TGCAGTGCTAGTTCGGACACCCAAAGTGAAGCTTTCTTT.

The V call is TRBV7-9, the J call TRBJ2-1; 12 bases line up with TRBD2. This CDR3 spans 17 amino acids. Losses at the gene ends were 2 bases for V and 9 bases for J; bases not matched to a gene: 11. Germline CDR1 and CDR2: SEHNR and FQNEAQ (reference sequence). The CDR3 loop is CASSLSALAGGPREQFF. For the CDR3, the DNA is TGTGCCAGCAGCTTATCTGCTCTAGCGGGAGGGCCCCGTGAGCAGTTCTTC.

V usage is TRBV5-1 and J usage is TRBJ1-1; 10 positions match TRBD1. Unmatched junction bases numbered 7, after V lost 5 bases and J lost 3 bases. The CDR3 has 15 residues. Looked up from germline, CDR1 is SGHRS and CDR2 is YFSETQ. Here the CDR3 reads CASSFTGTGDTEAFF. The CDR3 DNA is TGCGCCAGCAGTTTTACGGGGACAGGGGACACTGAAGCTTTCTTT.

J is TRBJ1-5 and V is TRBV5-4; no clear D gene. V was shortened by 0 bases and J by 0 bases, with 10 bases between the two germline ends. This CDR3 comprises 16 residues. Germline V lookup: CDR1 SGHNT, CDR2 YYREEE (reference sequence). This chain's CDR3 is CASSLGGIGSNQPQHF. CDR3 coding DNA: TGTGCCAGCAGCTTGGGCGGGATCGGTAGCAATCAGCCCCAGCATTTT. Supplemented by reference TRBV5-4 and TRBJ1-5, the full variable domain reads ETGVTQSPTHLIKTRGQQVTLRCSSQSGHNTVSWYQQALGQGPQFIFQYYREEENGRGNFPPRFSGLQFPNYSSELNVNALELDDSALYLCASSLGGIGSNQPQHFGDGTRLSIL.

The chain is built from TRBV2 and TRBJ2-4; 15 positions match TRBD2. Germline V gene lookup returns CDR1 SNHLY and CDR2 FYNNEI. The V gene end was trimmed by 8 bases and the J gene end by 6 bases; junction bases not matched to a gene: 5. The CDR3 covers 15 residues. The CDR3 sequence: CASRGLAGGRNIQYF. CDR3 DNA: TGTGCCAGCCGGGGACTAGCGGGAGGACGAAACATTCAGTACTTC.

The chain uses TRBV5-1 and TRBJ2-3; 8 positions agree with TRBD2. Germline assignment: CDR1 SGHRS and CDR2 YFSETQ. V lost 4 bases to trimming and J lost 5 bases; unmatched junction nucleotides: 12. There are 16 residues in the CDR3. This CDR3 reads CASSPLAGRGGDTQYF. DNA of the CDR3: TGCGCCAGCAGCCCGTTAGCGGGAAGGGGGGGAGATACGCAGTATTTT.

The CDR3 DNA reads TGTGCCAGCGGGGGGACAGCTCGATATGGCTACACCTTC. This gives the protein CASGGTARYGYTF. V is TRBV27 and J is TRBJ1-2; TRBD1 matches 7 bases. The trim removed 8 bases at V and 5 bases at J, leaving 8 bases unmatched. The CDR3 consists of 13 residues. CDR1 is MNHEY and CDR2 is SMNVEV in the germline V gene (reference sequence).

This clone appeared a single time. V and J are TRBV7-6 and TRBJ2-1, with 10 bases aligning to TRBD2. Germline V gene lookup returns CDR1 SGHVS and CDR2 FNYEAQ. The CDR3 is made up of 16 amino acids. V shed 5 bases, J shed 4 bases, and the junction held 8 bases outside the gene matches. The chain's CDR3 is CASSRQSGGAYNEQFF. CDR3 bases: TGTGCCAGCAGCCGTCAGAGCGGGGGGGCTTACAATGAGCAGTTCTTC.

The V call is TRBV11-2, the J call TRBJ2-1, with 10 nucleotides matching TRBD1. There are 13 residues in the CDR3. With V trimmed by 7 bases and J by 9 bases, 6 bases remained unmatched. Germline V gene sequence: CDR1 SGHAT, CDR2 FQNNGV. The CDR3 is CASTGDRGREQFF. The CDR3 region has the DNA TGTGCCAGCACCGGGGACAGGGGCCGTGAGCAGTTCTTC.

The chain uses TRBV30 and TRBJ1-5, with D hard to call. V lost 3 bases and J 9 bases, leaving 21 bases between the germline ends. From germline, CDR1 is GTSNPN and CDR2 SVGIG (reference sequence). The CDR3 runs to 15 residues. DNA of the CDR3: TGTGCCTGGAGAGCCCCCAGCCCGGGTTCATGGCCCCAGCATTTT. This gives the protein CAWRAPSPGSWPQHF.

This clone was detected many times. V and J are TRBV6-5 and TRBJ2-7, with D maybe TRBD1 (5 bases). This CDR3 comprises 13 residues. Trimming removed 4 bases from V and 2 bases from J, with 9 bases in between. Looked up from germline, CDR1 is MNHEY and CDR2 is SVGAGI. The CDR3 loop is CASSLTVTYEQYF. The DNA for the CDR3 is TGTGCCAGCAGTTTGACAGTCACCTACGAGCAGTACTTC.

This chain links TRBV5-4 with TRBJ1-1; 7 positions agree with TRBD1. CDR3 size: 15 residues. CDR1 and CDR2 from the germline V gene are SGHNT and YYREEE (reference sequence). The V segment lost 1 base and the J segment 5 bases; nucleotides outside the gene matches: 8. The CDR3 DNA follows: TGTGCCAGCAGCTTGACGAAGGGGGCGGGAACTGAAGCTTTCTTT. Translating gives CASSLTKGAGTEAFF.

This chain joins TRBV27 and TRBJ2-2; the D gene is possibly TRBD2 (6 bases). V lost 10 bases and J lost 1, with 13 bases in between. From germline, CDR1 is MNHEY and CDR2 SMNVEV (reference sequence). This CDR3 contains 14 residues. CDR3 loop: CATRFGGNTGELFF. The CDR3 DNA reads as TGTGCCACGCGCTTCGGGGGGAACACCGGGGAGCTGTTTTTT.

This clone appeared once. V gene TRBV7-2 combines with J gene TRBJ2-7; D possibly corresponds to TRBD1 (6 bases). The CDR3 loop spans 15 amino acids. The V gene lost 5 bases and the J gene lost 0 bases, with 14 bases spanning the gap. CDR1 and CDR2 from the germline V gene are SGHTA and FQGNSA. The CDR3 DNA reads TGTGCCAGCAGCGATACAGGGTTGAGCTCCTACGAGCAGTACTTC. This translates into CASSDTGLSSYEQYF.